This T cell receptor (beta chain) was recorded in a study of cytomegalovirus exposure and HLA in healthy donors (dated by TCRdb to about 2017). At the level of the whole study: According to a later analysis, the approximately 120 validation repertoires were produced on the same platform as the 666 repertoires of the first cohort. The study was designed to test whether signatures of past pathogen exposure could be identified by cataloging public T cell receptors. A separate validation cohort of about 110 different subjects was used in addition to the roughly 640-subject first cohort. To predict cytomegalovirus infection status, the study brought together high-throughput TCR immunosequencing, statistical association of individual TCRs with disease status, and machine learning. The investigation overall reported the following: The authors suggested that the approach could potentially be generalized to other disease states and immunological phenotypes. A later analysis had no HLA typing for the validation cohort, so co-occurrence there was scored across all 130 or so repertoires. Across donors, most TCR sequences were observed very rarely, whereas some public TCRs were present in many individuals. In vitro tests confirmed that a few of the cytomegalovirus-associated TCR beta chains recognize cytomegalovirus antigens. The classifier was reported to diagnose cytomegalovirus status with high specificity and sensitivity in both the original and validation cohorts. A total of 150 or so TCR beta chains were listed by the study as associated with cytomegalovirus. In a later analysis, TCRs clustered in the first cohort were found to also tend to co-occur in the 120 or so validation repertoires, with approximately 94% of cluster scores above 0.

To prepare the library, the immunoSEQ multiplex PCR assay was applied. In the paper's pipeline: To diagnose cytomegalovirus status from the catalog of TCR beta chain sequences, a statistical classification framework was built. Imported from immuneACCESS, the table was reduced by TCRdb to in-frame sequences with V and J called. These copies leave out some clones; in studies compared against another copy, an unresolved V gene accounts for under half, and the cause of the remainder is not known. That table gives V, J and clone size, and the DNA gave D and trimming. The sample table lists some 45,000 clones, approximately 95% of them with a count of one. Approximately 8% of the sample is in the top ten clones. About this clone itself: What this receptor recognizes is not known. One base away there is no much larger clone; base qualities are not given.

CDR1 and CDR2 are drawn from the germline V gene: MDHEN, SYDVKM. From its cysteine to its phenylalanine, the CDR3 spans 19 amino acids. CDR3 DNA is the only sequence kept; it has 57 bases, read in frame from the first base. The V end gives up 4 bases and the J end 2 bases, leaving 15 bases in the junction not matched to a gene. Donors formed part of the validation cohort, which comprised approximately 130 subjects and was distinct from the first cohort of several hundred subjects. The rearrangement combines TRBV28 with TRBJ2-7, and TRBD2 matches 12 of the central bases. The sample comprised PBMCs. The TCR sequence derives from a woman between 18 and 30 years old in good health and CMV-seropositive. The CDR3 sequence is CASSSDPGLAGRVAYEQYF. The bases read TGTGCCAGCAGTTCCGACCCGGGACTAGCGGGCCGTGTAGCCTACGAGCAGTACTTC. Full variable domain (CDR3 extended with the reference TRBV28 and TRBJ2-7 proteins): DVKVTQSSRYLVKRTGEKVFLECVQDMDHENMFWYRQDPGLGLRLIYFSYDVKMKEKGDIPEGYSVSREKKERFSLILESASTNQTSMYLCASSSDPGLAGRVAYEQYFGPGTRLTVT.